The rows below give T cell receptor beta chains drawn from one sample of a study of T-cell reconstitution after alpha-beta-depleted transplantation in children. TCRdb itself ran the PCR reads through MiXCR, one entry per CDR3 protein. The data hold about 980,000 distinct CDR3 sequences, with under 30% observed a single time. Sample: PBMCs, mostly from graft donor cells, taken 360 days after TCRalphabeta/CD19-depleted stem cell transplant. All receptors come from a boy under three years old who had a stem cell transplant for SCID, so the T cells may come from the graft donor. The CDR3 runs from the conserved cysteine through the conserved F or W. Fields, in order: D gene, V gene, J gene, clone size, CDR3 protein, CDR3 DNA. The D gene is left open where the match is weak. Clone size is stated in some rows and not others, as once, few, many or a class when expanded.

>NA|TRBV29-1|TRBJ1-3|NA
CSVLEVDGNTIYF
TGCAGCGTCCTCGAGGTTGACGGAAACACCATATATTTT
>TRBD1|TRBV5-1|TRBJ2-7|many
CASSVGQTYEQYF
TGCGCCAGCAGCGTGGGACAGACCTACGAGCAGTACTTC
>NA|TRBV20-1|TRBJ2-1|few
CSLGYNEQFF
TGCAGTTTGGGGTACAATGAGCAGTTCTTC
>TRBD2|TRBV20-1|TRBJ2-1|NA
CSAREGAAAGGFNEQFF
TGCAGTGCTAGAGAGGGGGCGGCGGCGGGGGGGTTCAATGAGCAGTTCTTC
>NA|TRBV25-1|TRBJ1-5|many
CASSEEGGSNQPQHF
TGTGCCAGCAGTGAAGAAGGAGGTAGCAATCAGCCCCAGCATTTT
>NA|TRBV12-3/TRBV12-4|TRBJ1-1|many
CASSLWVNTEAFF
TGTGCCAGCAGCTTATGGGTGAACACTGAAGCTTTCTTT
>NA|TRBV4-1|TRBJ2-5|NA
CASSQLSQGQETQYF
TGCGCCAGCAGCCAGCTCTCACAGGGTCAAGAGACCCAGTACTTC
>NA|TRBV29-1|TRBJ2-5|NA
CSVDEGAGETQYF
TGCAGCGTTGATGAGGGGGCGGGGGAGACCCAGTACTTC
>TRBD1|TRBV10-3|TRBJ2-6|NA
CAIAGTGGAGANVLTF
TGTGCCATCGCAGGGACAGGGGGCGCTGGGGCCAACGTCCTGACTTTC
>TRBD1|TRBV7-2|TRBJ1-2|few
CASSLTGARYGYTF
TGTGCCAGCAGCTTAACAGGGGCCCGCTATGGCTACACCTTC
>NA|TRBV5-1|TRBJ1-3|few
CASSFPPPGGNTIYF
TGCGCCAGCAGCTTCCCCCCTCCCGGGGGAAACACCATATATTTT
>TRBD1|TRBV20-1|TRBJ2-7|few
CSATRDRVSYEQYF
TGCAGTGCAACAAGGGACAGGGTTTCCTACGAGCAGTACTTC
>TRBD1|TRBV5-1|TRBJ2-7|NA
CASSFSGTGFNEQYF
TGCGCCAGCAGCTTCTCCGGGACAGGGTTTAACGAGCAGTACTTC
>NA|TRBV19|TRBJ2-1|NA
CASSMRDWRGEQFF
TGTGCCAGTAGTATGAGGGACTGGCGAGGGGAGCAGTTCTTC
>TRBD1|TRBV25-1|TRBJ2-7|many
CASSGTGTYEQYF
TGTGCCAGCTCCGGGACAGGGACCTACGAGCAGTACTTC